Sequencing of this T cell receptor beta chain was carried out in a study of CXCR3-negative and CXCR3-positive naive CD8 T cells. The CDR3 has 15 residues. Germline loops: CDR1 DFQATT, CDR2 SNEGSKA (reference sequence). With regard to this clonotype: Antigen specificity is unknown.

Whole-study results and caveats: Researchers report that CXCR3-positive naive cells carry more hydrophobic TRB CDR3s than CXCR3-negative naive cells.

The TRB cDNA libraries were prepared by 5' RACE with UMI labels. TCRdb reprocessed the 5' RACE reads, with one entry per CDR3 protein and no DNA. The table lists about 110,000 distinct CDR3 sequences. The TCR sequence derives from a human donor in good health. Some clones in this sample may be carry-over from other donors' samples. The chain uses TRBV20-1 and TRBJ1-2; TCRdb returns TRBD1, unconfirmable since there is no DNA. Sequencing input: naive CXCR3+ CD8+ T cells from blood. The subset denotes: CD45RO-CCR7+CD27+CD95- naive CD8+ T cells expressing CXCR3 (TNR3+). CDR3 in amino acids: CSARNVGGVHYGYTF.